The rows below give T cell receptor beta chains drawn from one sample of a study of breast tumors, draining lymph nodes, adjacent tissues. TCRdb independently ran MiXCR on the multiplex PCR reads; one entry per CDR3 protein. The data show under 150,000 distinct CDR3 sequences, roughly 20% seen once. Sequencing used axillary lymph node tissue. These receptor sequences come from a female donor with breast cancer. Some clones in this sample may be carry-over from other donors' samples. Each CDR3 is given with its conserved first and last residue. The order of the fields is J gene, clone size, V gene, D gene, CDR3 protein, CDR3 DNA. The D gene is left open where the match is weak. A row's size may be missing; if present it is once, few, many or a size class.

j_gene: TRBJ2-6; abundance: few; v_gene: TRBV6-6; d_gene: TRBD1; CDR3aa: CASSYGGQGVANVLTF; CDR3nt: TGTGCCAGCAGTTACGGGGGACAGGGGGTGGCCAACGTCCTGACTTTC
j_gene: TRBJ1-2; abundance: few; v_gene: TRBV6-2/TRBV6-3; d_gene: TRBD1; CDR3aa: CASRRGGGNGYTF; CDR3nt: TGTGCCAGCAGGCGAGGGGGCGGCAATGGCTACACCTTC
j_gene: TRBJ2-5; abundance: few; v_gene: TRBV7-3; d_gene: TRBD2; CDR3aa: CASSFGLAGGQETQYF; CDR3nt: TGTGCCAGCAGCTTCGGACTAGCGGGAGGTCAAGAGACCCAGTACTTC
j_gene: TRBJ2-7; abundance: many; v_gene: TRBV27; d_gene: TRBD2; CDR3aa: CASSLEPGLIHEQYF; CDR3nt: TGTGCCAGCAGTCTAGAACCGGGACTAATACACGAGCAGTACTTC
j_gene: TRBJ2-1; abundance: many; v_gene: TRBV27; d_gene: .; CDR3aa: CASSSSGDYNEQFF; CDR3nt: TGTGCCAGCAGTTCATCCGGAGACTACAATGAGCAGTTCTTC
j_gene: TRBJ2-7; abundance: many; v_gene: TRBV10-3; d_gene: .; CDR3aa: CAIKSSGYEQYF; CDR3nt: TGTGCCATCAAATCCAGCGGCTACGAGCAGTACTTC
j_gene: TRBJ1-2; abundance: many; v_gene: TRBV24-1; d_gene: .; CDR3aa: CATSDRTANYGYTF; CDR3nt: TGTGCCACCAGTGACAGGACTGCTAACTATGGCTACACCTTC
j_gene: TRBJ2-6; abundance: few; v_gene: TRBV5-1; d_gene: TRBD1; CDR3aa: CASSTRTGPGANVLTF; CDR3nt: TGCGCCAGCAGCACTCGGACAGGGCCTGGGGCCAACGTCCTGACTTTC
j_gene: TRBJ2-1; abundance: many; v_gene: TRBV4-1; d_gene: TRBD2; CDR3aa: CASSLQFSGHPYNEQFF; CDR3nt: TGCGCCAGCAGCCTACAGTTTAGCGGGCATCCCTACAATGAGCAGTTCTTC
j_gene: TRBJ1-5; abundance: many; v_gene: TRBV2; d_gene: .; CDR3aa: CASGGGNSNQPQHF; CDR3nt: TGTGCCAGCGGGGGGGGGAATAGCAATCAGCCCCAGCATTTT
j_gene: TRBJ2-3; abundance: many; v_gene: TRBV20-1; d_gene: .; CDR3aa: CSAGRGGIDTQYF; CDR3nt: TGCAGTGCCGGGAGAGGAGGGATAGATACGCAGTATTTT
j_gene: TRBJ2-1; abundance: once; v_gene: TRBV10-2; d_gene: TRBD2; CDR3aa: CASSEWASGINGQFF; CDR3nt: TGCGCCAGCAGTGAGTGGGCTAGCGGGATCAATGGGCAGTTCTTC
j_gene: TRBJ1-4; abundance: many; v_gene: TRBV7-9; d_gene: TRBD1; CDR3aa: CASSSWGQGIEKLFF; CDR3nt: TGTGCCAGCAGCTCATGGGGACAGGGGATTGAAAAACTGTTTTTT
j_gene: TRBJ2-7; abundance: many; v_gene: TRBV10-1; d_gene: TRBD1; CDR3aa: CASGPNRGNEQYF; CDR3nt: TGCGCCAGCGGGCCGAACAGGGGAAACGAGCAGTACTTC
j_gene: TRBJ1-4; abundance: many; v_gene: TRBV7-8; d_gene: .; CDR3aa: CASSDLTGPNEKLFF; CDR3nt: TGTGCCAGCAGCGATTTAACGGGGCCTAATGAAAAACTGTTTTTT
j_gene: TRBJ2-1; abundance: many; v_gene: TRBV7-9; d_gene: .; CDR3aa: CASSSTSLFGYEQFF; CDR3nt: TGTGCCAGCAGCTCTACCTCCCTTTTCGGGTATGAGCAGTTCTTC
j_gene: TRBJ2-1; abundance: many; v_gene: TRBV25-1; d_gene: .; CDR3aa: CASSEGRIRNEQFF; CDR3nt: TGTGCCAGCAGTGAAGGCAGAATCCGCAATGAGCAGTTCTTC
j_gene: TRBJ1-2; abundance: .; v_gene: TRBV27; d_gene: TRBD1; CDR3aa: CASSPRQGRYGYTF; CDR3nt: TGTGCCAGCAGTCCCCGACAGGGTCGGTATGGCTACACCTTC
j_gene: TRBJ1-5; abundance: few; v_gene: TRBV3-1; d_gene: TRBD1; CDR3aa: CASSQGTGDQPQHF; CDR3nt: TGTGCCAGCAGCCAAGGGACAGGGGATCAGCCCCAGCATTTT
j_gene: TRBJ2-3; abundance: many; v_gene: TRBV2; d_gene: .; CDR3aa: CASRRMVQSTDTQYF; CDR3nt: TGTGCCAGCAGGAGGATGGTGCAGAGCACAGATACGCAGTATTTT
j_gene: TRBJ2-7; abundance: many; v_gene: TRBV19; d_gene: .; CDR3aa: CASSIGGEGQPEQYF; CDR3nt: TGTGCCAGTAGTATAGGAGGTGAAGGACAACCAGAGCAGTACTTC
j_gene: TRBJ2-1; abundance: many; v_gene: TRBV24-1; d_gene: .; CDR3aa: CATSDFSGPQQFF; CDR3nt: TGTGCCACCAGTGATTTCTCTGGACCACAGCAGTTCTTC